Each of the 21 T cell receptor beta chains below was sequenced from the same sample in a study of T cell repertoires in cytomegalovirus infection. TCRdb analysed the reads with MiXCR anew, one entry per CDR3 protein. The sample has about 270,000 distinct CDR3 sequences; 22% are singletons. Antigens of these TCRs are unknown. The material was cultured PBMCs, obtained from culture after CMV antigen stimulation. These receptors originate from a human donor in good health (CMV status not recorded). Some clones in this sample may be carry-over from other donors' samples.

The V and J genes are TRBV6-2 or TRBV6-3 and TRBJ1-2; unclear D gene. V was shortened by 7 bases and J by 7 bases, with 16 bases between the two germline ends. CDR1 is MNHEY and CDR2 is SVGEGT in the germline V gene. This CDR3 is 13 amino acids long. DNA for the CDR3: TGTGCCAGCACCTCCCCTAGGGCGAGTGGCTACACCTTC. It yields the protein CASTSPRASGYTF.

As to this clonotype: This may arise from a read error, as a much more abundant clone is one base away. The chain's CDR3 is CASIPTGAFGYTF. The DNA for the CDR3 is TGTGCCAGCATCCCGACAGGAGCCTTTGGCTACACCTTC. The chain uses TRBV7-9 and TRBJ1-2, with D perhaps matching TRBD1 (6 bases). Germline V lookup: CDR1 SEHNR, CDR2 FQNEAQ (reference sequence). With 7 bases removed from V and 7 bases from J, the gap between germline ends came to 16 bases. The CDR3 totals 13 residues. Using reference TRBV7-9 and TRBJ1-2 for the parts outside the CDR3, the full variable domain is DTGVSQNPRHKITKRGQNVTFRCDPISEHNRLYWYRQTLGQGPEFLTYFQNEAQLEKSRLLSDRFSAERPKGSFSTLEIQRTEQGDSAMYLCASIPTGAFGYTFGSGTRLTVV.

Ten or more counts support this clonotype. The chain carries TRBV28 and TRBJ2-3; maybe TRBD2 (5 bases). V dropped 4 bases and J dropped 5 bases, with 16 bases sitting between them. Germline V gene data show CDR1 as MDHEN and CDR2 as SYDVKM. The CDR3 length is 15 residues. The CDR3 region has the DNA TGTGCCAGCAGTTCTCGGACCCCCGCGGGAGATACGCAGTATTTT. Its protein product is CASSSRTPAGDTQYF. The variable domain in full, with the rest retrieved from reference TRBV28 and TRBJ2-3, is DVKVTQSSRYLVKRTGEKVFLECVQDMDHENMFWYRQDPGLGLRLIYFSYDVKMKEKGDIPEGYSVSREKKERFSLILESASTNQTSMYLCASSSRTPAGDTQYFGPGTRLTVL.

This clonotype came up many times. The rearrangement joins TRBV6-2 or TRBV6-3 to TRBJ2-7; D is undetermined. Germline CDR1 reads MNHEY; CDR2 reads SVGEGT. The CDR3 runs to 14 residues. Trimming took off 0 bases at V and 4 bases at J, with 10 bases between the two ends. In DNA form, the CDR3 reads TGTGCCAGCAGTTACTCGATCGGCTCGTACGAGCAGTACGTC. This sequence encodes CASSYSIGSYEQYV.

The rearrangement joins TRBV29-1 to TRBJ1-2, with D unresolved. The germline gives CDR1 SQVTM, CDR2 ANQGSEA. V lost 1 base and J 11 bases, leaving 17 bases between the germline ends. The CDR3 covers 13 residues. CDR3 sequence reads: CSVEGRGMLGYTF. The CDR3 nucleotides read TGCAGCGTTGAAGGGCGAGGGATGTTGGGATACACCTTC.

This clonotype was picked up a small number of times. The J gene is TRBJ2-5, the V gene TRBV6-2 or TRBV6-3; perhaps TRBD1 as D (5 bases). The CDR3 has 13 amino acids. CDR1 and CDR2 (germline): MNHEY, SVGEGT. The V and J ends lost 5 bases and 2 bases respectively, with 9 bases between them. The CDR3 DNA sequence: TGTGCCAGCAGTGATCAGGGTCAAGAGACCCAGTACTTC. It yields the protein CASSDQGQETQYF.

V is TRBV6-2 or TRBV6-3 and J is TRBJ2-7; TRBD2 agrees at 11 bases. CDR3 length equals 15 residues. V shed 5 bases, J shed 5 bases, and the junction held 8 bases outside the gene matches. CDR1 and CDR2 from the germline V gene are MNHEY and SVGEGT. The CDR3 DNA is TGTGCCAGCAGTGAGCTACTAGCGGGAGTTGACGAGCAGTACTTC. This codes for CASSELLAGVDEQYF.

This clonotype appeared many times. This rearrangement joins TRBV12-3 or TRBV12-4 to TRBJ1-1, with TRBD1 identical over 7 bases. V shed 6 bases and J 5 bases; nucleotides not matched to a gene: 6. The CDR3 has 13 amino acids. The CDR3 sequence is CASSEGAWTEAFF. The DNA for the CDR3 is TGTGCCAGCAGCGAGGGGGCTTGGACTGAAGCTTTCTTT.

This clonotype has ten or more counts. The V gene is TRBV11-2, the J gene TRBJ1-2, with a possible D match to TRBD1 (6 bases). Germline-derived CDR1 and CDR2 are SGHAT and FQNNGV. CDR3 length: 15 amino acids. V gave up 6 bases and J gave up 6 bases, with 20 bases separating them. This CDR3 is CASSRTRQVSNGYTF. CDR3 sequence (DNA): TGTGCCAGCAGTCGAACTCGACAGGTATCCAATGGCTACACCTTC. The entire variable domain, with the rest obtained from reference TRBV11-2 and TRBJ1-2, is as follows: EAGVAQSPRYKIIEKRQSVAFWCNPISGHATLYWYQQILGQGPKLLIQFQNNGVVDDSQLPKDRFSAERLKGVDSTLKIQPAKLEDSAVYLCASSRTRQVSNGYTFGSGTRLTVV.

At least ten counts were recorded for this clonotype. The chain employs TRBV7-6 and TRBJ2-6; D gene uncertain. In germline, CDR1 is SGHVS, CDR2 FNYEAQ. The length of the CDR3 is 18 residues. Trimming cost V 5 bases and J 1 base, with 18 bases left between them. The DNA for the CDR3 is TGTGCCAGCAGCCGATCGGGTACAGACCTTTCTGGGGCCAACGTCCTGACTTTC. Translating it yields CASSRSGTDLSGANVLTF. The whole variable domain, remainder taken from reference TRBV7-6 and TRBJ2-6, is GAGVSQSPRYKVTKRGQDVALRCDPISGHVSLYWYRQALGQGPEFLTYFNYEAQQDKSGLPNDRFSAERPEGSISTLTIQRTEQRDSAMYRCASSRSGTDLSGANVLTFGAGSRLTVL.

This clonotype was seen at least ten times. This chain links TRBV7-8 with TRBJ1-1; D gene uncertain. Germline lookup yields CDR1 SGHVS and CDR2 FQNEAQ. This CDR3 is built from 18 residues. Trimming pared 0 bases from V and 0 bases from J, leaving 17 bases between. The CDR3 DNA is TGTGCCAGCAGCTTAGCGCGTCTCCCGGATTATTTGAACACTGAAGCTTTCTTT. This codes for CASSLARLPDYLNTEAFF.

This clonotype was seen ten or more times. The rearrangement links TRBV7-2 to TRBJ1-1; TRBD1 is a possible D gene (5 bases). Germline CDR1 reads SGHTA; CDR2 reads FQGNSA. The ends were cut back, 5 bases at V and 3 bases at J, with 22 bases in the middle. There are 17 residues in the CDR3. The CDR3 DNA sequence: TGTGCCAGCAGCCTGACCCGGGACCCAAGAAGGTACACTGAAGCTTTCTTT. It encodes CASSLTRDPRRYTEAFF.

In this sample, this clonotype turned up many times. The chain employs TRBV7-2 and TRBJ1-5; 10 nucleotides agree with TRBD1. Germline V gene lookup returns CDR1 SGHTA and CDR2 FQGNSA. CDR3 size: 15 residues. Trimming at V came to 5 bases and at J to 4 bases, leaving 5 bases not matched to a gene. CDR3 residues: CASSPRDRGNQPQHF. CDR3 coding DNA: TGTGCCAGCAGCCCCCGGGACAGGGGTAATCAGCCCCAGCATTTT. The variable domain in full, completed from reference TRBV7-2 and TRBJ1-5, reads GAGVSQSPSNKVTEKGKDVELRCDPISGHTALYWYRQSLGQGLEFLIYFQGNSAPDKSGLPSDRFSAERTGGSVSTLTIQRTQQEDSAVYLCASSPRDRGNQPQHFGDGTRLSIL.

The rearrangement uses TRBV11-2 and TRBJ2-4; D not certain. The germline gives CDR1 SGHAT, CDR2 FQNNGV. V dropped 4 bases and J dropped 13 bases, with 17 bases sitting between them. This CDR3 has 13 amino acids. In DNA form, the CDR3 reads TGTGCCAGCAGCTCGAGACTGGCGGTTGCACAGTACTTC. Amino acids: CASSSRLAVAQYF.

This clonotype was found a few times. V and J are TRBV27 and TRBJ2-1, with D possibly matching TRBD2 (5 bases). This CDR3 comprises 15 residues. Germline V gene sequence: CDR1 MNHEY, CDR2 SMNVEV (reference sequence). V gave up 2 bases and J gave up 5 bases, with 13 bases separating them. CDR3 amino acids: CASSLMAGVNNEQFF. The CDR3 DNA is TGTGCCAGCAGTTTAATGGCGGGTGTAAACAATGAGCAGTTCTTC.

This sequence joins TRBV29-1 and TRBJ1-1; D remains ambiguous. CDR3 length: 10 residues. The germline gives CDR1 SQVTM, CDR2 ANQGSEA. V was pared by 7 bases and J by 1 base, with 4 bases between. CDR3 region: CSAQNTEAFF. The CDR3 DNA is TGCAGCGCACAGAACACTGAAGCTTTCTTT.

V gene TRBV7-6 combines with J gene TRBJ1-4; no clear D gene. This CDR3 comprises 15 residues. V was trimmed by 6 bases and J by 8 bases, leaving 19 bases between them. Germline V lookup: CDR1 SGHVS, CDR2 FNYEAQ. CDR3 DNA: TGTGCCAGCAGACCCGTGGAGGGCCTCGGGGAAAAACTGTTTTTT. Translated: CASRPVEGLGEKLFF.

The V and J genes are TRBV6-1 and TRBJ1-5; D perhaps matches TRBD1 (5 bases). This CDR3 region has 13 residues. The germline V gene encodes CDR1 MNHNS and CDR2 SASEGT. The V gene lost 6 bases and the J gene lost 6 bases, with 12 bases spanning the gap. The CDR3 spells CASRPGGGQPQHF. The CDR3 DNA follows: TGTGCCAGCAGGCCCGGGGGGGGTCAGCCCCAGCATTTT.

This clonotype appeared a few times. The gene calls are TRBV28 and TRBJ1-1; TRBD1 matches at 7 bases. V lost 7 bases, J lost 5 bases, and 4 bases stayed unmatched. The germline gives CDR1 MDHEN, CDR2 SYDVKM. CDR3 length: 12 residues. The CDR3 DNA reads TGTGCCAGCAAGCCAGGGGGAACTGAAGCTTTCTTT. It codes for CASKPGGTEAFF.

V is TRBV7-9 and J is TRBJ1-5; 7 positions agree with TRBD1. The germline gives CDR1 SEHNR, CDR2 FQNEAQ (reference sequence). The CDR3 is 14 residues long. The ends lost 3 bases at V and 7 bases at J; junction bases unmatched: 6. CDR3 coding DNA: TGTGCCAGCAGCTTCGGCAGGGACAGCCAGCCCCAGCATTTT. Translated, it gives CASSFGRDSQPQHF.

This clonotype was detected ten times or more. The J gene is TRBJ1-1, the V gene TRBV7-6; D not certain. V was cut by 5 bases and J by 0 bases, with 4 bases left in between. CDR1 SGHVS and CDR2 FNYEAQ come from the germline V gene. The CDR3 contains 12 residues. This CDR3 reads CASSRVNTEAFF. Written as DNA, the CDR3 is TGTGCCAGCAGCCGGGTGAACACTGAAGCTTTCTTT. Full variable domain (rest looked up from reference TRBV7-6 and TRBJ1-1): GAGVSQSPRYKVTKRGQDVALRCDPISGHVSLYWYRQALGQGPEFLTYFNYEAQQDKSGLPNDRFSAERPEGSISTLTIQRTEQRDSAMYRCASSRVNTEAFFGQGTRLTVV.